A selection of T cell receptor beta chains follows, all from one sample in a study of blood T cell repertoires in COVID-19. Assay used: immunoSEQ multiplex PCR; TCRdb lists only in-frame clones, some missing. This table has some 150,000 clones, approximately 84% appearing once. Material: peripheral blood. All receptors derive from a human donor with acute or convalescent COVID-19. The donor label of this sample is uncertain. CDR3s include the opening cysteine and the closing phenylalanine or tryptophan. A D gene is named only where the DNA matches it firmly. The size of a clone is reported for some rows only, either as once, few or many, or as a class for expanded clones.

j_call clone_size d_call v_call cdr3_nt cdr3_aa
TRBJ2-5 - - TRBV11-2 TGTGCCAGCAGCTTCCCGACCTTCCAGCGGAAACTCCAAGAGACCCAGTACTTC CASSFPTFQRKLQETQYF
TRBJ1-5 - - TRBV12-3/TRBV12-4 TGTGCCAGCAGGGCCTCTCGGGGGCCCCAGCATTTT CASRASRGPQHF
TRBJ2-3 - TRBD2 TRBV11-2 TGTGCCAGCAGCTTAGGCGGACTAGCGGGAGGAGGGGCAGATACGCAGTATTTT CASSLGGLAGGGADTQYF
TRBJ2-7 - - TRBV7-2 TGTGCCAGCAGCCCTTATAACAGTGGATACGAGCAGTACTTC CASSPYNSGYEQYF
TRBJ2-5 - TRBD1 TRBV5-4 TGTGCCAGCAGCGTTACAGGGGCGGACGAGACCCAGTACTTC CASSVTGADETQYF
TRBJ2-1 - TRBD2 TRBV12-5 TGTGCTAGTGGTCTCACTAGCGGGAACTACAATGAGCAGTTCTTC CASGLTSGNYNEQFF
TRBJ2-2 - - TRBV19 TGTGCCAGTTTTAGCGTTCCGACCGGGGAGCTGTTTTTT CASFSVPTGELFF
TRBJ1-3 - TRBD1 TRBV3-1/TRBV3-2 TGTGCCAGCTTGCAGGGGGCTGGAAACACCATATATTTT CASLQGAGNTIYF
TRBJ1-2 few - TRBV3-1/TRBV3-2 TGTGCCAGCAGCCAACTCGCAGGGCAATATGGCTACACCTTC CASSQLAGQYGYTF
TRBJ2-3 - - TRBV3-1/TRBV3-2 TGTGCCAGCAGCCACGGTCAAAATGCGCAGTATTTT CASSHGQNAQYF
TRBJ2-1 - TRBD2 TRBV7-2 TGTGCCAGCCAGCTAGCGGGAGTCAATGAGCAGTTCTTC CASQLAGVNEQFF
TRBJ2-7 - - TRBV6-2/TRBV6-3 TGTGCCAGCAGTTACCTTACGGTTTACGAGCAGTACTTC CASSYLTVYEQYF
TRBJ2-5 few TRBD2 TRBV7-9 TGTGCCAGCAGCTTATTTGCTAGCGGGGGGGCCGGTGAGACCCAGTACTTC CASSLFASGGAGETQYF
TRBJ1-1 - - TRBV6-2/TRBV6-3 TGTGCCAGCAGTCCCAGGGGGAACACTGAAGCTTTCTTT CASSPRGNTEAFF
TRBJ2-3 - - TRBV29-1 TGCAGCGTTGGGACTCCGGGACTCTCAACAGATACGCAGTATTTT CSVGTPGLSTDTQYF
TRBJ2-1 few - TRBV11-2 TGTGCCAGCAGCTTTGGCGGGAACTACAATGAGCAGTTCTTC CASSFGGNYNEQFF
TRBJ1-2 - - TRBV2 TGTGCCAGCAGTGAGTCGGGAACTTTTAACTATGGCTACACCTTC CASSESGTFNYGYTF
TRBJ2-7 few - TRBV19 TGTGCCAGTAGAAACAGGGACGTTTCCTACGAGCAGTACTTC CASRNRDVSYEQYF
TRBJ2-7 medium-sized TRBD2 TRBV19 TGTGCCAGTAGTATTTCAGCGGGGCCGGGACCCGAGCAGTACTTC CASSISAGPGPEQYF
TRBJ2-2 - - TRBV2 TGTGCCAGCAAACGGGACTCCAACACCGGGGAGCTGTTTTTT CASKRDSNTGELFF
TRBJ1-4 - - TRBV19 TGTGCCAGTAGTATAGTAGGAGGGGACGAAAAACTGTTTTTT CASSIVGGDEKLFF
TRBJ2-2 - TRBD1 TRBV7-9 TGTGCCAGCAGCTTAGTGCAGGGGGCGAACACCGGGGAGCTGTTTTTT CASSLVQGANTGELFF
TRBJ2-1 - - TRBV7-2 TGTGCCAGCAGCTTAAGACAGGAAAACAATGAGCAGTTCTTC CASSLRQENNEQFF
TRBJ1-5 - TRBD1 TRBV7-9 TGTGCCAGCAGCTTAGGGACAGGGGGGAATCAGCCCCAGCATTTT CASSLGTGGNQPQHF
TRBJ1-1 - - TRBV18 TGTGCCAGCTCACCGTCGACGGCAGGAACAACTGAAGCTTTCTTT CASSPSTAGTTEAFF
TRBJ2-5 - - TRBV27 TGTGCCAGCAGCCTACCGTCAGAGACCCAGTACTTC CASSLPSETQYF
TRBJ2-2 - - TRBV7-2 TGTGCCAGCAGCTTAAGTCAGGGCGGGGAGCTGTTTTTT CASSLSQGGELFF
TRBJ1-1 - - TRBV5-4 TGTGCCAGCAGCTCCGTCCCGGGACAACCACTGAACACTGAAGCTTTCTTT CASSSVPGQPLNTEAFF
TRBJ1-2 - - TRBV5-1 TGCGCCAGCAGCTGGGGGGGGAGCAATGGCTACACCTTC CASSWGGSNGYTF
TRBJ1-3 - TRBD1 TRBV5-4 TGTGCCAGCAGCTCACAGGGGGCTGGAAACACCATATATTTT CASSSQGAGNTIYF
TRBJ1-6 - - TRBV7-9 TGTGCCAGCAGCCCAACCCCAACAGGGAGTTCACCCCTCCACTTT CASSPTPTGSSPLHF
TRBJ1-1 - - TRBV15 TGTGCCACCAGCAGAGAAGCAGGGAAGGACACTGAAGCTTTCTTT CATSREAGKDTEAFF
TRBJ1-2 - TRBD1 TRBV6-6 TGTGCCAGCAGACCAGGGACAGGGGGCGATGGCTACACCTTC CASRPGTGGDGYTF
TRBJ1-2 once TRBD1 TRBV6-5 TGTGCCAGCAGTTCGGGACAGGGGAACTATGGCTACACCTTC CASSSGQGNYGYTF
TRBJ1-4 - - TRBV2 TGTGCCTCTCCGGGTCCAGTGGAAACTAATGAAAAACTGTTTTTT CASPGPVETNEKLFF
TRBJ1-2 few - TRBV19 TGTGCCAGTAGTATACGAGGTTCGAACTATGGCTACACCTTC CASSIRGSNYGYTF
TRBJ1-1 - TRBD1 TRBV19 TGTGCCAGCAGGGACAGGGGGCGCGACACTGAAGCTTTCTTT CASRDRGRDTEAFF
TRBJ1-2 - - TRBV9 TGTGCCAGCAGATCACAGGTCTATGGCTACACCTTC CASRSQVYGYTF
TRBJ1-2 few - TRBV7-9 TGTGCCAGCGATCCTAGTGGGGGGTTTGGCTACACCTTC CASDPSGGFGYTF
TRBJ1-5 once - TRBV19 TGTGCCAGTAGTATAGGGCCGTGGAGCAATCAGCCCCAGCATTTT CASSIGPWSNQPQHF
TRBJ1-3 - - TRBV7-6 TGTGCCAGCAGCGCTCGAGCGGTAACCTCTGGAAACACCATATATTTT CASSARAVTSGNTIYF
TRBJ1-3 - - TRBV7-2 TGTGCCAGCAGCTTACATTCCTCGGGTTATGGAAACACCATATATTTT CASSLHSSGYGNTIYF
TRBJ2-3 - - TRBV6-5 TGTGCCAGCATCAAACGGGGAACAGATACGCAGTATTTT CASIKRGTDTQYF
TRBJ2-2 - TRBD1 TRBV9 TGTGCCAGCAGCGAACGCAGGGGGCTACACACCGGGGAGCTGTTTTTT CASSERRGLHTGELFF
TRBJ1-2 - TRBD1 TRBV19 TGTGCCAGCAGGGGGACACTCCTAAGGAATGCCTACACCTTC CASRGTLLRNAYTF
TRBJ1-2 - TRBD1 TRBV18 TGTGCCAGCTCACCAAGGACGGGACAGGGGGCTGTGGGCTATGGCTACACCTTC CASSPRTGQGAVGYGYTF
TRBJ2-1 few - TRBV7-9 TGTGCCAGCAGCATACCGGGGGCCTACAATGAGCAGTTCTTC CASSIPGAYNEQFF
TRBJ2-3 - TRBD2 TRBV29-1 TGCAGCGTTGAGGGGACTAGCGTGTCAGATACGCAGTATTTT CSVEGTSVSDTQYF
TRBJ2-7 - - TRBV28 TGTGCCAGCAGCATCGACAGCCGCTACGAGCAGTACTTC CASSIDSRYEQYF